The 27 T cell receptor beta chains below were found in one sample sequenced in a study of human T cells and chemical hapten exposure. Time point denoted: patch test 3, about 24 weeks after DPC sensitization. As for treatment: therapeutic diphenylcyclopropenone sensitization with weekly scalp DPC. Via MiXCR, TCRdb re-called the RACE reads, giving one row per CDR3 protein. Among approximately 30,000 distinct CDR3 sequences, around 6% were seen once, and the ten largest hold 5.6%. Sequencing used whole blood, obtained in connection with sensitization to the hapten diphenylcyclopropenone (DPC). These receptors were taken from a man younger than 40 with alopecia areata. Some clones in this sample may be carry-over from other donors' samples.

By share, this clonotype ranks as medium-sized (0.01 to 0.1%). The CDR3 loop is CASSYGTSGGTDTQYF. CDR3 coding DNA: TGTGCCAGCAGTTATGGGACTAGCGGGGGCACAGATACGCAGTATTTT. This rearrangement joins TRBV6-6 to TRBJ2-3; the match to TRBD2 covers 13 bases. J was trimmed by 1 base and V by 3 bases; bases with no gene match: 1. Germline V gene data show CDR1 as MNHNY and CDR2 as SVGAGI (reference sequence). This CDR3 comprises 16 residues.

Ten or more counts support this clonotype. The chain links TRBV21-1 to TRBJ2-7; the D call in the table, TRBD2, was not verified against the DNA. TRBV21-1 constitutes a pseudogene. This CDR3 comprises 17 residues. The CDR3 nucleotides are TGTGCCCCCGTCGTCGGTCTGCGGGGGGGGGATCATTACGAGCAGTACTTC. Its translation is CAPVVGLRGGDHYEQYF.

This clonotype came up many times. V is TRBV2 and J is TRBJ1-6, with 7 nucleotides matching TRBD1. Germline loops: CDR1 SNHLY, CDR2 FYNNEI. V lost 3 bases and J lost 7; bases outside the gene matches: 3. The CDR3 is 14 amino acids. The DNA for the CDR3 is TGTGCCAGCAGTGATACAGGGGAAAATTCACCCCTCCACTTT. Its translation: CASSDTGENSPLHF.

This clonotype showed up many times. V gene TRBV7-2 combines with J gene TRBJ1-1; D not certain. CDR3 length equals 14 residues. Trimming took 5 bases from V and 0 from J, leaving 10 bases between them. The germline gives CDR1 SGHTA, CDR2 FQGNSA. In DNA, the CDR3 is TGTGCCAGCAGCCCGACATCAGTGAACACTGAAGCTTTCTTT. Its protein product is CASSPTSVNTEAFF.

This clonotype showed up many times. The rearrangement links TRBV7-8 to TRBJ2-6; D ambiguous. The CDR3 contains 16 residues. In germline, CDR1 is SGHVS, CDR2 FQNEAQ. V was pared by 3 bases and J by 2 bases, with 11 bases between. CDR3 region: CASSLIVTPGANVLTF. The CDR3 DNA reads TGTGCCAGCAGCTTGATCGTGACCCCTGGGGCCAACGTCCTGACTTTC.

This clonotype occurred many times. This sequence joins TRBV9 and TRBJ2-1; D gene unclear. This CDR3 contains 13 residues. V lost 2 bases, J lost 6 bases, and 9 bases lay in between. CDR1 is SGDLS, CDR2 YYNGEE, per germline. The CDR3 region is CASSVPGSNEQFF. DNA for the CDR3: TGTGCCAGCAGCGTCCCCGGTTCCAATGAGCAGTTCTTC.

This clonotype was seen many times. This chain connects TRBV19 to TRBJ2-7; 8 positions match TRBD2. Trimming at V came to 9 bases and at J to 3 bases, leaving 7 bases not matched to a gene. The CDR3 sequence is 13 residues long. Germline loops: CDR1 LNHDA, CDR2 SQIVND (reference sequence). The CDR3 DNA follows: TGTGCCAGCGCCGGGAGGGGGGTCTACGAGCAGTACTTC. Translated, it gives CASAGRGVYEQYF.

This clonotype was observed many times. The chain couples TRBV7-2 to TRBJ2-7, with 8 bases aligning to TRBD2. This CDR3 has 15 residues. The germline CDR1 and CDR2 sequences are SGHTA and FQGNSA. J lost 0 bases, V lost 5 bases, and 6 bases had no gene match. The CDR3 nucleotides are TGTGCCAGCAGCCAGGCCGGGACTAGCTCCTACGAGCAGTACTTC. Translating gives CASSQAGTSSYEQYF.

This clonotype was seen ten or more times. This rearrangement joins TRBV7-3 to TRBJ2-3, with TRBD1 as a possible D gene (6 bases). V lost 5 bases to trimming and J lost 5 bases, with 11 bases between them. The CDR3 is 13 amino acids. Germline CDR1 and CDR2: SGHTA and FQGTGA. CDR3 protein: CASSRPGQDTQYF. In nucleotides, the CDR3 is TGTGCCAGCAGCCGTCCGGGACAAGATACGCAGTATTTT.

Points on this clonotype: This clone may be a read error of a much larger clone one base away. J is TRBJ2-5 and V is TRBV7-9; maybe TRBD2 (5 bases). The V end was cut by 5 bases, the J end by 2 bases, with 15 bases between. The CDR3 has 15 amino acids. Germline V lookup: CDR1 SEHNR, CDR2 FQNEAQ (reference sequence). As DNA, the CDR3 is TGTGCCAGCAGCGAGTCGAGGACTCTTCAAGAGACCCAGTACTTC. Amino acid sequence: CASSESRTLQETQYF.

This clonotype occurred many times. The rearrangement links TRBV20-1 to TRBJ1-6, with TRBD1 identical over 7 bases. The CDR3 is 15 residues long. J was trimmed by 6 bases and V by 5 bases; bases with no gene match: 10. Germline CDR1 is DFQATT and CDR2 is SNEGSKA (reference sequence). CDR3: CSAATPGQLNSPLHF. In nucleotides, the CDR3 is TGCAGTGCTGCCACCCCGGGACAGCTTAATTCACCCCTCCACTTT.

This clonotype was observed at least ten times. The rearrangement joins TRBV10-3 to TRBJ2-1; D may be TRBD2 (8 bases). There are 13 residues in the CDR3. The V end was cut by 4 bases, the J end by 9 bases, with 13 bases between. Germline V gene data show CDR1 as ENHRY and CDR2 as SYGVKD. As DNA, the CDR3 is TGTGCCATCAGTGTGCGGGGGGACAGTGAGCAGTTCTTC. It yields the protein CAISVRGDSEQFF.

Many counts were recorded for this clonotype. The gene calls are TRBV18 and TRBJ1-4; 7 bases match TRBD1. This CDR3 comprises 21 residues. The V and J ends lost 2 bases and 1 base, in that order; junction bases with no gene match: 19. Germline CDR1 is KGHSH and CDR2 is LQKENI. The CDR3: CASSPSVAGGHGSGTNEKLFF. Here the CDR3 DNA reads TGTGCCAGCTCACCATCTGTGGCAGGGGGTCACGGAAGCGGAACTAATGAAAAACTGTTTTTT.

Many counts were recorded for this clonotype. The chain combines TRBV12-3 or TRBV12-4 with TRBJ1-2; D may be TRBD1 (6 bases). CDR3 length: 16 amino acids. Trimming took off 1 base at V and 5 bases at J, with 17 bases between the two ends. CDR3 protein: CASSLGRTDRVYGYTF. The CDR3 nucleotides read TGTGCCAGCAGTTTAGGTAGGACAGACCGAGTTTATGGCTACACCTTC.

Comments on this clonotype: This may arise from a read error, as a much more abundant clone is one base away. The CDR3 bases are TGTGCCAGCAGCCCCGGTACTTCTCTTCGGGAGACCCTGTACTTC. This sequence encodes CASSPGTSLRETLYF. The chain uses TRBV7-6 and TRBJ2-5, with TRBD2 as a possible D gene (6 bases). Looked up from germline, CDR1 is SGHVS and CDR2 is FNYEAQ. The CDR3 runs 15 residues.

The chain has TRBV14 and TRBJ2-1, with TRBD2 matching over 14 bases. The CDR3 spans 18 residues. Germline V gene sequence: CDR1 SGHDN, CDR2 FVKESK. The junction had 8 bases not matched to a gene; V was cut back by 0 bases and J by 7 bases. CDR3 nucleotides: TGTGCCAGCAGCCAAGAGTGGGGGACTAGCGGGAGTTGGAATGAGCAGTTCTTC. This gives the protein CASSQEWGTSGSWNEQFF.

This clonotype was detected ten times or more. This sequence joins TRBV9 and TRBJ2-7; maybe TRBD1 (6 bases). This CDR3 contains 14 residues. Trimming removed 4 bases at V and 3 bases at J, with 14 bases between. Germline CDR1 is SGDLS and CDR2 is YYNGEE. The CDR3 DNA reads TGTGCCAGCAGCCTCAGGGGAACCGACTACGAGCAGTACTTC. Translated, it gives CASSLRGTDYEQYF. The variable domain in full, completed from reference TRBV9 and TRBJ2-7, reads DSGVTQTPKHLITATGQRVTLRCSPRSGDLSVYWYQQSLDQGLQFLIQYYNGEERAKGNILERFSAQQFPDLHSELNLSSLELGDSALYFCASSLRGTDYEQYFGPGTRLTVT.

This clonotype was picked up many times. The rearrangement joins TRBV4-3 to TRBJ2-1; 11 bases align to TRBD2. J gave up 4 bases and V 0 bases, and 5 bases lay outside the gene matches. Germline V gene lookup returns CDR1 LGHNA and CDR2 YSLEER. The CDR3 consists of 17 residues. This CDR3 is CASSQDRASGGYNEQFF. CDR3 nucleotide sequence: TGCGCCAGCAGCCAAGATAGGGCTAGCGGGGGGTACAATGAGCAGTTCTTC.

This clonotype occurred many times. The genes are TRBV7-2 and TRBJ2-7; TRBD1 or TRBD2 may be the D gene (6 bases each). Germline V gene sequence: CDR1 SGHTA, CDR2 FQGNSA. The CDR3 extends over 17 amino acids. The germline V and J ends were trimmed by 0 bases and 0 bases, with 15 bases remaining between them. For the CDR3, the DNA is TGTGCCAGCAGCTTAGCCACTGGGGGGCTAAGCTCCTACGAGCAGTACTTC. As protein: CASSLATGGLSSYEQYF.

This clonotype was recorded many times. This chain joins TRBV7-8 and TRBJ2-7; no clear D. Trimming took 7 bases from V and 3 from J, leaving 7 bases between them. Germline assignment: CDR1 SGHVS and CDR2 FQNEAQ. The CDR3 contains 11 residues. In DNA form, the CDR3 reads TGTGCCAGCACCACCAACTACGAGCAGTACTTC. It specifies CASTTNYEQYF.

This clonotype appeared many times. This chain links TRBV12-3 or TRBV12-4 with TRBJ1-2; D may be TRBD1 (5 bases). The CDR3 extends over 14 amino acids. V lost 2 bases to trimming and J lost 3 bases, with 10 bases between them. In DNA form, the CDR3 reads TGTGCCAGCAGTTTACGGGGAGGGGACTATGGCTACACCTTC. It translates to CASSLRGGDYGYTF.

This clonotype was picked up many times. The J gene is TRBJ2-2, the V gene TRBV20-1; D is undetermined. V lost 0 bases to trimming and J lost 0 bases, with 5 bases between them. The CDR3 runs 14 residues. The germline CDR1 and CDR2 sequences are DFQATT and SNEGSKA (reference sequence). The CDR3 sequence is CSARELSNTGELFF. The CDR3 coding sequence is TGCAGTGCTAGAGAGCTATCGAACACCGGGGAGCTGTTTTTT.

This clonotype was observed at least ten times. V usage is TRBV18 and J usage is TRBJ2-3; maybe TRBD2 (6 bases). This CDR3 comprises 14 residues. Per the germline V gene, CDR1 is KGHSH and CDR2 is LQKENI. Trimming pared 0 bases from V and 4 bases from J, leaving 8 bases between. The CDR3 is CASSPPEGSDTQYF. The CDR3 DNA sequence: TGTGCCAGCTCACCACCGGAGGGATCAGATACGCAGTATTTT.

The chain has TRBV29-1 and TRBJ2-3; 13 bases are shared with TRBD2. CDR1 is SQVTM, CDR2 ANQGSEA, per germline. The CDR3 length is 14 residues. With V trimmed by 6 bases and J by 4 bases, 4 bases remained unmatched. Here the CDR3 reads CSVGGTSGADTQYF. The CDR3, as DNA: TGCAGCGTCGGAGGGACTAGCGGGGCAGATACGCAGTATTTT.

This clonotype was counted at least ten times. In DNA, the CDR3 is TGTGCCAGCAGTCCGACTAGCGGGGGGGGGACCCAGTACTTC. It translates to CASSPTSGGGTQYF. The J gene is TRBJ2-5, the V gene TRBV12-3 or TRBV12-4; 14 bases map to TRBD2. J lost 7 bases, V lost 5 bases, and 3 bases had no gene match. The CDR3 spans 14 residues.

This clonotype was seen ten or more times. The rearrangement joins TRBV29-1 to TRBJ2-7, with TRBD2 matching 8 bases. V was pared by 7 bases and J by 4 bases, with 9 bases of the junction left unmatched. CDR1 is SQVTM and CDR2 is ANQGSEA in the germline V gene. The CDR3 contains 13 residues. CDR3 in amino acids: CSGIPTGGYEQYF. CDR3 nucleotides: TGCAGCGGTATCCCGACGGGGGGGTACGAGCAGTACTTC.

The sample holds many counts of this clonotype. The chain is built from TRBV7-9 and TRBJ2-3; D gene ambiguous. Trimming left V 2 bases short and J 6 bases short, with 18 bases between. This CDR3 is built from 16 residues. Germline loops: CDR1 SEHNR, CDR2 FQNEAQ (reference sequence). CDR3: CASSLNVDQMRDTQYF. In DNA form, the CDR3 reads TGTGCCAGCAGCTTAAATGTCGACCAGATGAGGGATACGCAGTATTTT.